This TCR beta chain was recovered during a study of a mutant IDH1 vaccine in newly diagnosed glioma. Study summary: Patients received vaccination from 4-6 weeks after radiotherapy alone, or with temozolomide cycles. The therapy given earlier, which was standard therapy, consisted of radiotherapy, temozolomide, or both, and most of the patients received both. Study results and limitations: No link was apparently found between pseudoprogression and changes in top peripheral T cell clonotypes. Researchers report vaccine-induced immune responses in over 90% of patients.

Deletions cut 6 bases from V and 5 bases from J, with 16 bases between. The germline gives CDR1 KGHSH, CDR2 LQKENI. The CDR3 loop spans 15 amino acids. Clones were sequenced by immunoSEQ multiplex PCR, and TCRdb holds only the in-frame ones, with some missing. The sample lists 60,000 or so clones; about 85% were seen once. The sample's time point: week 23, last vaccination. Each vaccine dose was 300 ug of mutant IDH1 20-mer peptide, with topical imiquimod. This clone was detected once. Its target is not known. This specimen consisted of PBMCs, obtained from a glioma patient whose treatment included an IDH1 peptide vaccine. The rearrangement uses TRBV18 and TRBJ2-2; possibly TRBD1 for D (6 bases). The source of this sequence is a man younger than 40 with glioma. The CDR3 DNA reads TGTGCCAGCTCCGTCGCCTGGACAGTAACCGGGGAGCTGTTTTTT. Encoded protein: CASSVAWTVTGELFF. Filled out from reference TRBV18 and TRBJ2-2, the complete variable domain reads NAGVMQNPRHLVRRRGQEARLRCSPMKGHSHVYWYRQLPEEGLKFMVYLQKENIIDESGMPKERFSAEFPKEGPSILRIQQVVRGDSAAYFCASSVAWTVTGELFFGEGSRLTVL.